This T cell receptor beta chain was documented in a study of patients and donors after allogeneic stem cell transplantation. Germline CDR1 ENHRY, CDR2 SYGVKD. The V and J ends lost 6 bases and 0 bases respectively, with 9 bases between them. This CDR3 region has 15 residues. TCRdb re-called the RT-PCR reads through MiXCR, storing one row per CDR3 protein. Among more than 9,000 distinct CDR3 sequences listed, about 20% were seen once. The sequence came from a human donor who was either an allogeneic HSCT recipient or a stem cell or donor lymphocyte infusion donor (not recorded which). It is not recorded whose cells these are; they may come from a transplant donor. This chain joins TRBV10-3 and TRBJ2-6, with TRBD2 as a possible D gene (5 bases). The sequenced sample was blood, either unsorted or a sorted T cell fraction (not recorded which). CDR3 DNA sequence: TGTGCCATCAGGGGAAGCGGCTCTGGGGCCAACGTCCTGACTTTC. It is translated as CAIRGSGSGANVLTF.